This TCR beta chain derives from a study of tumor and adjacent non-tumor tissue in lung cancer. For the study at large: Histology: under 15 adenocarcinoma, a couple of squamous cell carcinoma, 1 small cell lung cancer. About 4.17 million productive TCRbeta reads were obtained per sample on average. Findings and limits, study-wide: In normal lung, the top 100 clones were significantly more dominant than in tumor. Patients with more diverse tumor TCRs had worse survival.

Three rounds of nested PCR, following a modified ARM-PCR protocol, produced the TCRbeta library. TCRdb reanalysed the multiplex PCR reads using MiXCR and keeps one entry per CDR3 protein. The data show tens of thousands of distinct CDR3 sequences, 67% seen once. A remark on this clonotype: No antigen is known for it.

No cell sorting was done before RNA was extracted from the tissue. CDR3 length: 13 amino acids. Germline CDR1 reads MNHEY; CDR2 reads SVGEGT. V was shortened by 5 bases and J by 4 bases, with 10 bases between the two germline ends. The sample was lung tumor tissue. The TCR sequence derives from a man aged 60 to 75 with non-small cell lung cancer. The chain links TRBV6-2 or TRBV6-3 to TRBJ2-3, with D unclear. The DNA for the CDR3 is TGTGCCAGCAGTCACTTTGTCTCAGATACGCAGTATTTT. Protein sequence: CASSHFVSDTQYF.